This T cell receptor beta chain was sequenced during a study of early T cells in non-severe SARS-CoV-2 infection. CDR3 length: 20 residues. Germline CDR1 is MGHRA and CDR2 is YSYEKL. V dropped 3 bases and J dropped 0 bases, with 24 bases sitting between them. TCRdb re-derived calls from the 5' RACE reads in MiXCR, one entry per CDR3 protein. The sample records roughly 53,000 distinct CDR3 sequences, more than 9% being singletons. The sequenced sample was whole blood. V gene TRBV4-1 combines with J gene TRBJ1-3; D is unresolved. The origin of this receptor is an adult who was a healthcare worker with PCR-confirmed SARS-CoV-2 infection or an uninfected control (not recorded which). CDR3 sequence (DNA): TGCGCCAGCAGCCAGCCTTATCCGACTGGCAGCGGGCCCTCTGGAAACACCATATATTTT. Amino acids: CASSQPYPTGSGPSGNTIYF.